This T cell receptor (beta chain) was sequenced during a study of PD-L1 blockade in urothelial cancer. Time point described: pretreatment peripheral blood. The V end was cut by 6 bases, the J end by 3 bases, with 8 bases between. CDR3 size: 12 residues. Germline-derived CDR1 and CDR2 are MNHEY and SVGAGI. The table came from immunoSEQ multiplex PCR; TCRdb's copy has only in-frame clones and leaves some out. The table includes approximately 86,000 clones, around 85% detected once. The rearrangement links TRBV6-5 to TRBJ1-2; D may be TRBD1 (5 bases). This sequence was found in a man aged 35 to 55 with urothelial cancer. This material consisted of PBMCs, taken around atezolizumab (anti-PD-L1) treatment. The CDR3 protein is CASRGGDYGYTF. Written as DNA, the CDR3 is TGTGCCAGCAGGGGAGGGGACTATGGCTACACCTTC.